The clone carrying this T cell receptor (beta chain) was found many times. These data originate in a study of blood T cells in healthy people across ages. Germline V CDR1 and CDR2: SGHRS, YFSETQ. This CDR3 is built from 13 residues. V trimming: 5 bases; J trimming: 4 bases; junction bases outside the gene matches: 2. With a J-beta primer mix and a sample-barcoded 5' primer, a second PCR ran about 6 to 11 cycles. Paired-end reads containing CDR3 totaled no fewer than 2.5 million for each sample. One entry per CDR3 protein, called by TCRdb with MiXCR from the 5' RACE reads. The data hold 600,000 or so distinct CDR3 sequences, with under 30% observed a single time.

The chain couples TRBV5-1 to TRBJ2-7, with 11 bases identical to TRBD1. Material: blood. The receptor's source is an elderly woman in good health. In nucleotides, the CDR3 is TGCGCCAGCAGGGGACAGGGGGTTTACGAGCAGTACTTC. Translation: CASRGQGVYEQYF.